This T cell receptor beta chain was profiled in a study of blood T cells in healthy people across ages. The germline V gene encodes CDR1 DFQATT and CDR2 SNEGSKA (reference sequence). V lost 6 bases, J lost 5 bases, and 9 bases stayed unmatched. This CDR3 region has 15 residues. Alongside a J-beta primer mix, a sample-barcoded 5' primer served in a second PCR lasting roughly 7 to 11 cycles. TCRdb ran MiXCR on the 5' RACE reads and lists one entry per CDR3 protein. The sample holds about 580,000 distinct CDR3 sequences; more than 45% are singletons and the top ten take roughly 25%. Study outcomes and limitations: Greater diversity and more naive CD4+ cells were seen in long-lived donors than in aged donors. Roughly linearly, TCR beta diversity per million T cells fell as age increased.

On this clonotype: Its antigen remains unknown.

This clonotype originated in a man aged 80 or over in good health. The V call is TRBV20-1, the J call TRBJ2-1, with 11 bases identical to TRBD2. The sample was blood. CDR3 region: CSANRYSGRDNEQFF. DNA of the CDR3: TGCAGTGCCAATCGGTATAGCGGGAGGGACAATGAGCAGTTCTTC.